This TCR beta chain was observed in a study of blood T cell repertoires in COVID-19. Across the whole study: Italy, Spain and the United States were the sources of the convalescent and acute COVID-19 samples. T cells, B-cell-depleted T cells, or PBMCs supplied cDNA or gDNA.

Original methodology: Amplifying reference gene primers gave estimates of nucleated cell counts. Data came from immunoSEQ multiplex PCR; TCRdb stores just in-frame clones and leaves some out. That table supplies the V and J calls and clone size; D and trimming were determined from the DNA. The sample has roughly 47,000 clones, 70% to 90% seen once. Germline loops: CDR1 SGDLS, CDR2 YYNGEE. V was clipped by 0 bases and J by 8 bases, with 12 bases between them. This CDR3 contains 14 residues. A Seattle source enrolled patients during active infection and followed them longitudinally. This TCR derives from a woman older than 75 with COVID-19, enrolled during active disease. The sample taken for sequencing was peripheral blood. This chain links TRBV9 with TRBJ1-5; the D gene is possibly TRBD1 (5 bases). The CDR3 here is CASSVGAGSEPQHF. The CDR3 DNA sequence: TGTGCCAGCAGCGTAGGGGCAGGGTCGGAGCCCCAGCATTTT. The complete variable domain, with remaining parts taken from reference TRBV9 and TRBJ1-5, reads DSGVTQTPKHLITATGQRVTLRCSPRSGDLSVYWYQQSLDQGLQFLIQYYNGEERAKGNILERFSAQQFPDLHSELNLSSLELGDSALYFCASSVGAGSEPQHFGDGTRLSIL.